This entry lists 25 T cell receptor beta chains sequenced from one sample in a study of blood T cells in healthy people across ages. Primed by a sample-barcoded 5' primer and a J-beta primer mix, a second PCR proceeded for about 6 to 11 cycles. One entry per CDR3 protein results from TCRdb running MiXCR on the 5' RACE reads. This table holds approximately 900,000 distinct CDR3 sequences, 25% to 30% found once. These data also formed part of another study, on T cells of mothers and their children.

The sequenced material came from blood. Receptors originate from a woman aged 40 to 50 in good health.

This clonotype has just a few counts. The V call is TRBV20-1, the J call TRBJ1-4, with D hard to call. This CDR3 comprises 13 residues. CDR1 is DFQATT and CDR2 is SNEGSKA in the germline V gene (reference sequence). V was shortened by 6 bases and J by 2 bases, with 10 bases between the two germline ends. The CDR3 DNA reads TGCAGTGCCGTGCGTAATACTAATGAAAAACTGTTTTTT. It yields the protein CSAVRNTNEKLFF.

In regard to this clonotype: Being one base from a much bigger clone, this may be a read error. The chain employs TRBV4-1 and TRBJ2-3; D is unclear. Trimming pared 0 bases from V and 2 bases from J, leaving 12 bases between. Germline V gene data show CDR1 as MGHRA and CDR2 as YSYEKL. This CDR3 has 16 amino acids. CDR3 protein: CASSQDPETNTDTQYF. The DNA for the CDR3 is TGCGCCAGCAGCCAAGATCCCGAGACCAACACAGATACGCAGTATTTT.

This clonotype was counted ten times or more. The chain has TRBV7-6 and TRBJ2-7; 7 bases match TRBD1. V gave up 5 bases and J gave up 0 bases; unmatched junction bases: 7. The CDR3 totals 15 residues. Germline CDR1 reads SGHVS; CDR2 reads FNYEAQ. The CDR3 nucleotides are TGTGCCAGCAGCATAGAGACAGGGTACTCCTACGAGCAGTACTTC. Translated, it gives CASSIETGYSYEQYF.

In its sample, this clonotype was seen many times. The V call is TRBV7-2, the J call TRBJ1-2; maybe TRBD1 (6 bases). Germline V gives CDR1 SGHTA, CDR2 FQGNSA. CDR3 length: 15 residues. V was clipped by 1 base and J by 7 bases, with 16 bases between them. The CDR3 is CASSLGTGISGGYTF. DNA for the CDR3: TGTGCCAGCAGCTTAGGTACAGGGATATCAGGTGGCTACACCTTC.

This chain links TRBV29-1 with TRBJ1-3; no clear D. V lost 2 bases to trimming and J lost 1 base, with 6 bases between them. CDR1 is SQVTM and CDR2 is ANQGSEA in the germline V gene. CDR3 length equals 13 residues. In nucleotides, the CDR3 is TGCAGCGTTGAAAAGATATCTGGAAACACCATATATTTT. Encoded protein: CSVEKISGNTIYF.

CDR3 coding DNA: TGCAGTGCTAGAGATTCAGGGGGCGATTCACCCCTCCACTTT. Its protein product is CSARDSGGDSPLHF. This rearrangement joins TRBV20-1 to TRBJ1-6, with 8 bases lining up with TRBD1. Germline CDR1 DFQATT, CDR2 SNEGSKA (reference sequence). The CDR3 is made up of 14 amino acids. The V gene end was trimmed by 0 bases and the J gene end by 8 bases; junction bases not matched to a gene: 3.

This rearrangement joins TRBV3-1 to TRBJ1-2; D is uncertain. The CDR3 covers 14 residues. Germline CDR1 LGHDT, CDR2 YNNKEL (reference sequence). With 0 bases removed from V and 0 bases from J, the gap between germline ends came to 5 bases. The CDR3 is CASSQEDANYGYTF. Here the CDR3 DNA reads TGTGCCAGCAGCCAAGAAGACGCTAACTATGGCTACACCTTC.

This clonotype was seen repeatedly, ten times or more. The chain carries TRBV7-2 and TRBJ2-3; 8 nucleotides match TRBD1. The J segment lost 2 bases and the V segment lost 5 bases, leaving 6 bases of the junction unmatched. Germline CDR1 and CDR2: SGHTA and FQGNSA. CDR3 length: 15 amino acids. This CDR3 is CASSKDRDYTDTQYF. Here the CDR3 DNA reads TGTGCCAGCAGCAAGGACAGGGATTACACAGATACGCAGTATTTT.

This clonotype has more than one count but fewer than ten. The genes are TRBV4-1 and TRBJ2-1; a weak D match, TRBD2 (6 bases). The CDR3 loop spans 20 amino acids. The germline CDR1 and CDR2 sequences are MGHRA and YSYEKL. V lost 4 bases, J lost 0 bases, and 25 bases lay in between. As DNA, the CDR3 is TGCGCCAGCAGCCGCACGTGGCGGGACGAAGAATTCGTCTCCTACAATGAGCAGTTCTTC. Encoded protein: CASSRTWRDEEFVSYNEQFF.

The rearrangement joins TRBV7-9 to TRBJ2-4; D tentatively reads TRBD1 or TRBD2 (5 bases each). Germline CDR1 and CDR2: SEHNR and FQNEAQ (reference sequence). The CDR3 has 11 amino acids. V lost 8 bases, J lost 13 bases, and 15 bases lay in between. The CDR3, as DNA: TGTGCCAGCCCGGGGCCGACGGAGCAGTACTTC. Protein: CASPGPTEQYF.

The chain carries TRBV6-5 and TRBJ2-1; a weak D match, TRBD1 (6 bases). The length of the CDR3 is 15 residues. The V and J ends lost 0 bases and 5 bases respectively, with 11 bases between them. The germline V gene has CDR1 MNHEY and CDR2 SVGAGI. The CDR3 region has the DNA TGTGCCAGCAGTTACTCGGGACACGCCAACAATGAGCAGTTCTTC. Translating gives CASSYSGHANNEQFF.

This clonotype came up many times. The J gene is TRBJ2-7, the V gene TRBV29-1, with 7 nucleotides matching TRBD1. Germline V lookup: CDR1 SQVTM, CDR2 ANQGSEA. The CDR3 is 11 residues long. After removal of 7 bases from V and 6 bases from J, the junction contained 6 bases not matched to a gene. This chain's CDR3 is CSGDRDGEQYF. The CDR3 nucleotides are TGCAGCGGTGACAGGGACGGCGAGCAGTACTTC.

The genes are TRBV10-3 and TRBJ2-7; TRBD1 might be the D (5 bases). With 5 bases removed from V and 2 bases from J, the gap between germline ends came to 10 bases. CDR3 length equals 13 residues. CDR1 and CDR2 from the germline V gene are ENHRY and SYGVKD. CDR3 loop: CAISPTGAYEQYF. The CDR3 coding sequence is TGTGCCATCAGTCCCACAGGAGCCTACGAGCAGTACTTC.

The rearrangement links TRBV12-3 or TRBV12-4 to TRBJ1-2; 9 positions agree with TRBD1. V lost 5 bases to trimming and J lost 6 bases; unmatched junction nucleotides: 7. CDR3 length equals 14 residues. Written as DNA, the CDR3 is TGTGCCAGCAGTCCTACAGGGGGCGGCCATGGCTACACCTTC. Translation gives CASSPTGGGHGYTF.

In nucleotides, the CDR3 is TGTGCCAGCAGCTCCTCGACTAGCGGGGGAGGTACGCAGTATTTT. Its protein is CASSSSTSGGGTQYF. This chain uses TRBV28 with TRBJ2-3; 12 bases are shared with TRBD2. CDR3 size: 15 residues. V gave up 6 bases and J gave up 8 bases; unmatched junction bases: 9. Germline V gene sequence: CDR1 MDHEN, CDR2 SYDVKM.

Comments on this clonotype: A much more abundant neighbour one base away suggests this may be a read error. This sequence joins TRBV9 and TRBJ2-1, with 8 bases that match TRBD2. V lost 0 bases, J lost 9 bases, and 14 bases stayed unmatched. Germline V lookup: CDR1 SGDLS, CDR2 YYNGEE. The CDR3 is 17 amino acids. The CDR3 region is CASSVGIQRGPRSEQFF. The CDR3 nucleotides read TGTGCCAGCAGCGTAGGGATACAGCGGGGGCCAAGGAGTGAGCAGTTCTTC. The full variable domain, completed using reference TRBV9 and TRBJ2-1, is DSGVTQTPKHLITATGQRVTLRCSPRSGDLSVYWYQQSLDQGLQFLIQYYNGEERAKGNILERFSAQQFPDLHSELNLSSLELGDSALYFCASSVGIQRGPRSEQFFGPGTRLTVL.

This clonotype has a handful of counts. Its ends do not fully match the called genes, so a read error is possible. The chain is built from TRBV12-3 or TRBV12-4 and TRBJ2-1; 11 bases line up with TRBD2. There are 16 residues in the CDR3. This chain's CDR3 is CAGSFHVAGGADEQFF. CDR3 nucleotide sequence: TGTGCCGGCAGTTTTCACGTAGCGGGGGGGGCGGATGAGCAGTTCTTC.

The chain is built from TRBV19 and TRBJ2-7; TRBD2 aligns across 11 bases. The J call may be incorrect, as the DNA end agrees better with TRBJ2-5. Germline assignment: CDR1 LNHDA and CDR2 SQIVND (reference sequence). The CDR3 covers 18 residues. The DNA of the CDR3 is TGTGCCAGTAGTATGCCCCCCGTAGCGGGGGGGTTGAAGGAGACCCAGTACTTC. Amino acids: CASSMPPVAGGLKETQYF.

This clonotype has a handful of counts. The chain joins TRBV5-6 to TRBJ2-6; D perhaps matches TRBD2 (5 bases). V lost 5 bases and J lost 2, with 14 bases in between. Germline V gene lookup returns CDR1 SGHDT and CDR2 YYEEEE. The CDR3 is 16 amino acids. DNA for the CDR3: TGTGCCAGCAGGTCCGGGGAAGTTACTGGGGCCAACGTCCTGACTTTC. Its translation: CASRSGEVTGANVLTF. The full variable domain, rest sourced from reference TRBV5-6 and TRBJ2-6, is DAGVTQSPTHLIKTRGQQVTLRCSPKSGHDTVSWYQQALGQGPQFIFQYYEEEERQRGNFPDRFSGHQFPNYSSELNVNALLLGDSALYLCASRSGEVTGANVLTFGAGSRLTVL.

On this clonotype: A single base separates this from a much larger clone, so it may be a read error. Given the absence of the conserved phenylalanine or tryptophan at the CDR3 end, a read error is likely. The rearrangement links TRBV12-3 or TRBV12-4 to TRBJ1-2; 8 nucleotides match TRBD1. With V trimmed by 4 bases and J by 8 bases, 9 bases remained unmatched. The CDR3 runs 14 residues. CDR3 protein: CASSSLTGAEGYTI. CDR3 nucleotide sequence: TGTGCCAGCAGTTCCTTGACAGGGGCAGAGGGCTACACCATC.

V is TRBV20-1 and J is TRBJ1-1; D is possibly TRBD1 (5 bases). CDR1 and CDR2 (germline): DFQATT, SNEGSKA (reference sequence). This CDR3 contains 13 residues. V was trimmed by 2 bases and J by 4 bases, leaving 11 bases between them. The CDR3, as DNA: TGCAGTGCTAGATTTGCCGGGGGCACTGAAGCTTTCTTT. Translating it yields CSARFAGGTEAFF.

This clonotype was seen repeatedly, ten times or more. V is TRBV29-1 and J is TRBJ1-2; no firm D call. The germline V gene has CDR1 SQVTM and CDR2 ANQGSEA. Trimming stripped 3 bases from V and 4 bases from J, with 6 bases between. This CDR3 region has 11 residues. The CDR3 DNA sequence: TGCAGCGTTGAGGGCAGCTATGGCTACACCTTC. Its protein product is CSVEGSYGYTF.

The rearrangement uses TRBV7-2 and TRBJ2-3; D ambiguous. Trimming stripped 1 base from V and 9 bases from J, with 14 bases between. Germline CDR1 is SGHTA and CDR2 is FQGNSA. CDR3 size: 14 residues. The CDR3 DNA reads TGTGCCAGCAGCTTAGAGGCGTCAACCGCGACGCAGTATTTT. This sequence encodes CASSLEASTATQYF.

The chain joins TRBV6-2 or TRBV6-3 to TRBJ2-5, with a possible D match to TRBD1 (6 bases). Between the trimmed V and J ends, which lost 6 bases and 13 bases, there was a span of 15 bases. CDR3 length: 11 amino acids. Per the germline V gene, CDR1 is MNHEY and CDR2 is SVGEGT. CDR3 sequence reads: CASSQTQGRYF. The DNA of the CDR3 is TGTGCCAGCAGCCAAACCCAGGGGAGGTACTTC.

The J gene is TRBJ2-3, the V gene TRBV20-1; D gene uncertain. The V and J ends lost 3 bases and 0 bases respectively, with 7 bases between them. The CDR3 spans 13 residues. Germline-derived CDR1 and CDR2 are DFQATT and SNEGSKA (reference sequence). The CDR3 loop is CSARLTSTDTQYF. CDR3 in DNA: TGCAGTGCTAGGCTGACTAGCACAGATACGCAGTATTTT.